These 30 T cell receptor beta chains were sequenced from one sample in a study of read filtering for tumor transcriptome and immune sequencing. This library used 300 to 500 ng RNA and molecular barcoded adaptors spanning alpha/delta and beta/gamma chains. In TCRdb, the reads were re-called with MiXCR into one record per CDR3 protein. The profile shows over 25,000 distinct CDR3 sequences, around an eighth of them singletons. Sequencing was done on a sample of a population of CD138-negative cells sorted from bone marrow. Receptors originate from a donor aged 40 or older with multiple myeloma.

This chain connects TRBV7-9 to TRBJ2-3; maybe TRBD1 (6 bases). The CDR3 length is 15 residues. V lost 4 bases and J 6 bases, leaving 17 bases between the germline ends. CDR1 is SEHNR and CDR2 is FQNEAQ in the germline V gene (reference sequence). CDR3 coding DNA: TGTGCCAGCAGCTCCGGACAGAGGAGGACGGATACGCAGTATTTT. It encodes CASSSGQRRTDTQYF.

This clonotype was counted many times. The chain joins TRBV5-1 to TRBJ2-1; D ambiguous. Per the germline V gene, CDR1 is SGHRS and CDR2 is YFSETQ. This CDR3 contains 13 residues. V was trimmed by 0 bases and J by 6 bases, leaving 7 bases between them. Written as DNA, the CDR3 is TGCGCCAGCAGCTTGGGCCCACTCAATGAGCAGTTCTTC. Its translation is CASSLGPLNEQFF.

In its sample, this clonotype was seen many times. The rearrangement uses TRBV29-1 and TRBJ2-2; the match to TRBD1 covers 8 bases. The germline V gene encodes CDR1 SQVTM and CDR2 ANQGSEA. V gave up 2 bases and J gave up 6 bases; unmatched junction bases: 2. This CDR3 has 13 amino acids. In DNA, the CDR3 is TGCAGCGTTGAAAGACAGGGGTCCGGGGAGCTGTTTTTT. The encoded protein is CSVERQGSGELFF.

This clonotype occurred many times. The chain is built from TRBV4-2 and TRBJ2-1, with 7 bases fitting TRBD2. Losses at the gene ends were 3 bases for V and 7 bases for J; bases not matched to a gene: 12. The germline CDR1 and CDR2 sequences are LGHNA and YNFKEQ. The CDR3 spans 16 residues. DNA for the CDR3: TGTGCCAGCAGCCATTCTGGGAGGGAGGGTCCGAATGAGCAGTTCTTC. As protein: CASSHSGREGPNEQFF.

The chain couples TRBV7-2 to TRBJ2-1, with D uncertain. The CDR3 loop spans 13 amino acids. Germline loops: CDR1 SGHTA, CDR2 FQGNSA. The ends were cut back, 5 bases at V and 7 bases at J, with 12 bases in the middle. CDR3 residues: CASSRVPWNEQFF. The CDR3 coding sequence is TGTGCCAGCAGCAGGGTTCCTTGGAATGAGCAGTTCTTC.

In its sample, this clonotype was seen many times. The rearrangement joins TRBV27 to TRBJ1-5, with 9 nucleotides matching TRBD1. The CDR3 loop spans 15 amino acids. V trimming: 6 bases; J trimming: 5 bases; junction bases outside the gene matches: 8. Germline assignment: CDR1 MNHEY and CDR2 SMNVEV (reference sequence). The CDR3 DNA sequence: TGTGCCAGCAGCCCAGGGACAGGGAGGGATCAGCCCCAGCATTTT. It translates to CASSPGTGRDQPQHF.

In this sample, this clonotype turned up many times. In DNA, the CDR3 is TGTGCCAGCAGCTCCCGGGAGTTAGCGGGAAGCGAGCAGTACTTC. This sequence encodes CASSSRELAGSEQYF. This chain connects TRBV11-3 to TRBJ2-7, with TRBD2 matching over 8 bases. Germline CDR1 SGHNT, CDR2 YENEEA. CDR3 size: 15 residues. Trimming took 4 bases from V and 6 from J; bases not matched to a gene: 11.

The table lists this clonotype with a few counts. Relative to the germline gene, one junction end is altered; a read error may explain this. The gene calls are TRBV11-2 and TRBJ1-1, with D maybe TRBD1 (6 bases). This CDR3 has 16 residues. Germline loops: CDR1 SGHAT, CDR2 FQNNGV. The CDR3, as DNA: TGTGCCAGCAGCCTCCGCTTCGGAGACAGGTTCACTGAAGCTTACTTT. Translation gives CASSLRFGDRFTEAYF.

This clonotype was found many times. The V call is TRBV6-2 or TRBV6-3, the J call TRBJ2-3, with D perhaps TRBD2 (6 bases). Germline V gene data show CDR1 as MNHEY and CDR2 as SVGEGT. The CDR3 extends over 17 amino acids. Trimming removed 1 base at V and 0 bases at J, with 14 bases between. The CDR3 DNA is TGTGCCAGCAGTTACTGGTTGGCGGGACGAAGCACAGATACGCAGTATTTT. Its translation is CASSYWLAGRSTDTQYF.

In its sample, this clonotype was seen many times. The V gene is TRBV7-8, the J gene TRBJ2-7; D is perhaps TRBD1 (5 bases). The CDR3 length is 13 residues. CDR1 and CDR2 (germline): SGHVS, FQNEAQ. The germline V and J ends were trimmed by 3 bases and 0 bases, with 6 bases remaining between them. CDR3: CASSLGRSYEQYF. The CDR3 region has the DNA TGTGCCAGCAGCTTGGGGCGCTCCTACGAGCAGTACTTC.

This clonotype was picked up many times. CDR3 amino acids: CASSHLGQTTNEKLFF. The CDR3 DNA sequence: TGCGCCAGCAGCCACCTTGGACAGACAACTAATGAAAAACTGTTTTTT. The V gene is TRBV4-1, the J gene TRBJ1-4, with a weak D call TRBD1 (6 bases). V lost 3 bases and J lost 0, with 11 bases in between. CDR1 is MGHRA, CDR2 YSYEKL, per germline. This CDR3 comprises 16 residues.

This clonotype has ten or more counts. The chain joins TRBV7-9 to TRBJ2-4, with 13 bases lining up with TRBD2. Trimming cost V 3 bases and J 0 bases; bases outside gene matches: 14. Germline V lookup: CDR1 SEHNR, CDR2 FQNEAQ (reference sequence). This CDR3 has 21 residues. CDR3 bases: TGTGCCAGCAGCTTGTCACGCGGGACTAGCGGGATCCACCCAGCCAAAAACATTCAGTACTTC. This codes for CASSLSRGTSGIHPAKNIQYF.

This clonotype was found a few times. A much more abundant neighbour one base away suggests this may be a read error. The chain employs TRBV4-1 and TRBJ2-1; D remains ambiguous. The germline gives CDR1 MGHRA, CDR2 YSYEKL. V was pared by 8 bases and J by 4 bases, with 21 bases between. The CDR3 extends over 16 amino acids. This CDR3 reads CASGPTRQYTYNEQFF. The DNA of the CDR3 is TGCGCCAGCGGCCCCACGCGACAATATACGTACAATGAGCAGTTCTTC.

In its sample, this clonotype was seen many times. V gene TRBV29-1 combines with J gene TRBJ2-5, with D maybe TRBD1 (5 bases). The V end lost 4 bases, the J end lost 4 bases, and 10 bases lay between the germline ends. Germline values: CDR1 SQVTM, CDR2 ANQGSEA. This CDR3 is built from 12 residues. The CDR3 spells CSVGGLVETQYF. As DNA, the CDR3 is TGCAGCGTTGGGGGCCTCGTAGAGACCCAGTACTTC. The full variable domain, with the rest looked up from reference TRBV29-1 and TRBJ2-5, is SAVISQKPSRDICQRGTSLTIQCQVDSQVTMMFWYRQQPGQSLTLIATANQGSEATYESGFVIDKFPISRPNLTFSTLTVSNMSPEDSSIYLCSVGGLVETQYFGPGTRLLVL.

This clonotype was seen ten or more times. The chain links TRBV7-9 to TRBJ2-5, with D uncertain. The V end lost 2 bases, the J end lost 5 bases, and 3 bases lay between the germline ends. Germline loops: CDR1 SEHNR, CDR2 FQNEAQ (reference sequence). The CDR3 has 11 residues. The CDR3 DNA reads TGTGCCAGCAGCTTATGGGAGACCCAGTACTTC. The encoded protein is CASSLWETQYF.

Many counts were recorded for this clonotype. An end of the junction does not agree with germline; a read error may underlie this. The chain combines TRBV2 with TRBJ2-4, with 9 bases identical to TRBD2. Looked up from germline, CDR1 is SNHLY and CDR2 is FYNNEI. This CDR3 has 11 residues. The CDR3 nucleotides read TGTGCCAGCAGTACTAAAGCGGGGGGAACCTTC. Its protein product is CASSTKAGGTF.

This clonotype was observed at least ten times. The chain recombines TRBV18 with TRBJ2-1, with D tentatively TRBD1 (6 bases). Germline values: CDR1 KGHSH, CDR2 LQKENI. Trimming left V 2 bases short and J 6 bases short, with 14 bases between. This CDR3 has 15 residues. CDR3 DNA: TGTGCCAGCTCACCAGGGACAACAGTGGTCAATGAGCAGTTCTTC. Translated: CASSPGTTVVNEQFF.

The gene calls are TRBV7-3 and TRBJ2-3, with 8 nucleotides matching TRBD2. V shed 5 bases, J shed 6 bases, and the junction held 13 bases outside the gene matches. There are 16 residues in the CDR3. CDR1 and CDR2 (germline): SGHTA, FQGTGA. CDR3 amino acids: CASSRDAGGLTDTQYF. The CDR3 region has the DNA TGTGCCAGCAGCCGAGACGCGGGAGGCCTCACGGATACGCAGTATTTT.

The V call is TRBV7-9, the J call TRBJ1-1, with D tentatively TRBD1 (6 bases). Germline V lookup: CDR1 SEHNR, CDR2 FQNEAQ (reference sequence). Trimming pared 9 bases from V and 5 bases from J, leaving 31 bases between. The CDR3 is 18 amino acids. CDR3 protein: CARSPNSGVVGARTEAFF. CDR3 nucleotides: TGTGCCAGAAGCCCGAACAGCGGTGTCGTGGGGGCTCGGACTGAAGCTTTCTTT.

This clonotype was seen repeatedly, ten times or more. The V and J genes are TRBV19 and TRBJ2-2; possible D gene TRBD1, 6 bases. This CDR3 is built from 16 residues. The germline V and J ends were trimmed by 5 bases and 5 bases, with 18 bases remaining between them. Per the germline V gene, CDR1 is LNHDA and CDR2 is SQIVND (reference sequence). The chain's CDR3 is CASSPSWGQTTGELFF. The CDR3 DNA reads as TGTGCCAGTAGTCCCTCTTGGGGACAAACTACCGGGGAGCTGTTTTTT.

Remarks on this clonotype: The final CDR3 position lacks the conserved phenylalanine or tryptophan, pointing to a likely read error. The chain combines TRBV12-3 or TRBV12-4 with TRBJ2-7, with a possible D match to TRBD2 (7 bases). This CDR3 has 15 amino acids. Trimming pared 2 bases from V and 4 bases from J, leaving 15 bases between. The CDR3 nucleotides read TGTGCCAGCAGTTTAAAGGGGGGAGCGGGGTACGAGCAGTACCTC. Residues: CASSLKGGAGYEQYL.

This clonotype came up many times. The CDR3 bases are TGTGCCACCAGCAGAGACAGGGGGATCAGGGAGTTCTTC. Protein sequence: CATSRDRGIREFF. The chain combines TRBV15 with TRBJ2-1; 7 bases fit TRBD1. The CDR3 has 13 amino acids. In germline, CDR1 is LNHNV, CDR2 YYDKDF (reference sequence). V dropped 0 bases and J dropped 14; count of bases not matched to a gene: 7.

Within the sample, this clonotype is medium-sized (0.01 to 0.1%). V is TRBV12-3 or TRBV12-4 and J is TRBJ2-1; D is undetermined. The CDR3 is 13 residues long. Trimming stripped 8 bases from V and 2 bases from J, with 10 bases between. This chain's CDR3 is CASRPGTYNEQFF. The CDR3, as DNA: TGTGCCAGCCGACCCGGAACCTACAATGAGCAGTTCTTC.

This clonotype was seen repeatedly, ten times or more. V is TRBV6-1 and J is TRBJ1-2; no clear D. The germline V and J ends were trimmed by 3 bases and 4 bases, with 9 bases remaining between them. Looked up from germline, CDR1 is MNHNS and CDR2 is SASEGT. This CDR3 is 13 amino acids long. This CDR3 reads CASSDSLLYGYTF. The DNA of the CDR3 is TGTGCCAGCAGTGATTCTCTGCTCTATGGCTACACCTTC.

About this clonotype itself: The junction shows a germline mismatch at one end, possibly a read error. The chain joins TRBV3-1 to TRBJ2-5; unclear D gene. Germline-derived CDR1 and CDR2 are LGHDT and YNNKEL (reference sequence). This CDR3 is built from 10 residues. The CDR3 nucleotides are TGTGGCAGCAGCCAAGATACCCAGTACTTC. This gives the protein CGSSQDTQYF.

Many counts were recorded for this clonotype. In DNA, the CDR3 is TGTGCCAGCTCACCGGAGCAAACCGATGAGCAGTTCTTC. Its protein is CASSPEQTDEQFF. The chain employs TRBV18 and TRBJ2-1; D remains unclear. Trimming shortened V by 3 bases and J by 8 bases, and 11 bases separated the two germline ends. From germline, CDR1 is KGHSH and CDR2 LQKENI. CDR3 length: 13 amino acids.

Ten or more counts support this clonotype. This chain uses TRBV27 with TRBJ1-1; a possible D gene is TRBD1 (6 bases). The CDR3 length is 16 residues. Germline-derived CDR1 and CDR2 are MNHEY and SMNVEV (reference sequence). V gave up 2 bases and J gave up 0 bases, with 13 bases separating them. In DNA form, the CDR3 reads TGTGCCAGCAGTTTAAGGCCAGGGGCTATGAACACTGAAGCTTTCTTT. It yields the protein CASSLRPGAMNTEAFF.

This clonotype was counted between two and nine times. This chain joins TRBV5-6 and TRBJ2-5; 12 nucleotides agree with TRBD2. Germline-derived CDR1 and CDR2 are SGHDT and YYEEEE. The CDR3 is 16 amino acids. Trimming cost V 3 bases and J 3 bases; bases outside gene matches: 6. The CDR3 reads CASSSRLAGEKETQYF. CDR3 nucleotides: TGTGCCAGCAGCTCACGACTAGCGGGAGAAAAAGAGACCCAGTACTTC.

In its sample, this clonotype was seen many times. The rearrangement uses TRBV5-1 and TRBJ2-5; 7 positions agree with TRBD2. With 0 bases clipped from V and 4 bases from J, the junction kept 21 bases outside the gene matches. CDR1 is SGHRS and CDR2 is YFSETQ in the germline V gene. There are 20 residues in the CDR3. CDR3 sequence reads: CASSLADFGNLAGVVETQYF. The CDR3 DNA reads as TGCGCCAGCAGCTTGGCCGATTTCGGGAACTTGGCGGGAGTAGTAGAGACCCAGTACTTC.

To note about this clonotype: A single base separates this from a much larger clone, so it may be a read error. This rearrangement joins TRBV6-5 to TRBJ2-3, with TRBD2 matching over 9 bases. Germline CDR1 reads MNHEY; CDR2 reads SVGAGI. The CDR3 sequence is 14 residues long. CDR3 coding DNA: TGTGCCAGCAGTTATAGCGGGGGCACAGGTACGCAGTATTTT. Amino acid sequence: CASSYSGGTGTQYF.